A selection of T cell receptor beta chains follows, all from one sample in a study of blood T cell repertoires in COVID-19. Generated by immunoSEQ multiplex PCR, the TCRdb table keeps only in-frame clones and is missing some. The top ten clones hold approximately 3% of a sample with about 47,000 clones, 88% of them seen once. Sequenced: peripheral blood. These TCRs come from a man aged 45-65 years with active COVID-19. Both conserved end residues are part of each CDR3. The D gene is left open where the match is weak. The listing skips clone size in some rows; elsewhere it reads once, few, many or a size class.

d_gene: -
v_gene: TRBV19
abundance: -
j_gene: TRBJ1-3
CDR3aa: CASSIDRVGNTIYF
CDR3nt: TGTGCCAGTAGTATAGACAGGGTTGGAAACACCATATATTTT

d_gene: -
v_gene: TRBV7-8
abundance: -
j_gene: TRBJ1-1
CDR3aa: CASSAVDTPNTEAFF
CDR3nt: TGTGCCAGCAGCGCCGTGGACACGCCGAACACTGAAGCTTTCTTT

d_gene: TRBD1
v_gene: TRBV5-1
abundance: -
j_gene: TRBJ2-7
CDR3aa: CASSLEAGQGIDEQYF
CDR3nt: TGCGCCAGCAGCTTGGAAGCGGGACAGGGAATAGACGAGCAGTACTTC

d_gene: TRBD1
v_gene: TRBV27
abundance: -
j_gene: TRBJ1-2
CDR3aa: CASSFNRGVGYTF
CDR3nt: TGTGCCAGCAGTTTTAACAGGGGGGTTGGCTACACCTTC

d_gene: -
v_gene: TRBV19
abundance: -
j_gene: TRBJ1-3
CDR3aa: CASSPRRRSAERTRNTIYF
CDR3nt: TGTGCCAGTAGTCCCAGACGGAGGTCGGCAGAAAGGACGAGAAACACCATATATTTT

d_gene: TRBD1
v_gene: TRBV7-9
abundance: -
j_gene: TRBJ2-2
CDR3aa: CASSLSGTGIPNTGELFF
CDR3nt: TGTGCCAGCAGCCTATCCGGGACAGGGATCCCCAACACCGGGGAGCTGTTTTTT

d_gene: -
v_gene: TRBV6-5
abundance: -
j_gene: TRBJ1-3
CDR3aa: CASNGRVDGNTIYF
CDR3nt: TGTGCCAGCAACGGCAGGGTCGATGGAAACACCATATATTTT

d_gene: -
v_gene: TRBV2
abundance: -
j_gene: TRBJ2-7
CDR3aa: CASSETGPSYEQYF
CDR3nt: TGTGCCAGCAGTGAAACAGGACCCTCCTACGAGCAGTACTTC

d_gene: -
v_gene: TRBV7-9
abundance: few
j_gene: TRBJ1-4
CDR3aa: CASTREEKLFF
CDR3nt: TGTGCCAGCACACGGGAGGAGAAACTGTTTTTT

d_gene: -
v_gene: TRBV4-2
abundance: -
j_gene: TRBJ2-3
CDR3aa: CASSESPDTQYF
CDR3nt: TGTGCCAGCAGCGAGTCTCCAGATACGCAGTATTTT

d_gene: TRBD2
v_gene: TRBV7-9
abundance: few
j_gene: TRBJ2-1
CDR3aa: CASSFQAGGWNEQFF
CDR3nt: TGTGCCAGCAGCTTCCAAGCGGGAGGATGGAATGAGCAGTTCTTC

d_gene: TRBD2
v_gene: TRBV19
abundance: -
j_gene: TRBJ2-2
CDR3aa: CASTLAGGHGELFF
CDR3nt: TGTGCCAGTACTCTTGCGGGGGGCCATGGGGAGCTGTTTTTT

d_gene: TRBD2
v_gene: TRBV6-5
abundance: -
j_gene: TRBJ2-1
CDR3aa: CASRRGTSGRNEQFF
CDR3nt: TGTGCCAGCAGACGCGGGACTAGCGGGAGGAATGAGCAGTTCTTC

d_gene: -
v_gene: TRBV7-9
abundance: once
j_gene: TRBJ2-7
CDR3aa: CASSSLLTANDEQYF
CDR3nt: TGTGCCAGCAGCTCCCTATTGACAGCCAATGACGAGCAGTACTTC

d_gene: TRBD2
v_gene: TRBV5-6
abundance: -
j_gene: TRBJ2-1
CDR3aa: CASSPGTRSSNEQFF
CDR3nt: TGTGCCAGCAGCCCTGGGACTAGGAGTAGCAATGAGCAGTTCTTC

d_gene: TRBD2
v_gene: TRBV2
abundance: -
j_gene: TRBJ2-5
CDR3aa: CASSEEAGGQETQYF
CDR3nt: TGTGCCAGCAGTGAAGAGGCGGGGGGTCAAGAGACCCAGTACTTC

d_gene: TRBD1
v_gene: TRBV3-1/TRBV3-2
abundance: -
j_gene: TRBJ1-6
CDR3aa: CASSQGKGANNSPLHF
CDR3nt: TGTGCCAGCAGCCAAGGAAAGGGGGCGAATAATTCACCCCTCCACTTT

d_gene: -
v_gene: TRBV10-1
abundance: -
j_gene: TRBJ2-2
CDR3aa: CASSESRARRAGELFF
CDR3nt: TGCGCCAGCAGTGAGTCGAGGGCCCGTAGGGCCGGGGAGCTGTTTTTT

d_gene: -
v_gene: TRBV7-2
abundance: -
j_gene: TRBJ1-3
CDR3aa: CASSFNSGNTIYF
CDR3nt: TGTGCCAGCAGCTTCAACTCTGGAAACACCATATATTTT

d_gene: -
v_gene: TRBV4-2
abundance: -
j_gene: TRBJ2-1
CDR3aa: CASSHGLARVDEQFF
CDR3nt: TGTGCCAGCAGCCATGGTTTAGCGAGGGTCGATGAGCAGTTCTTC

d_gene: -
v_gene: TRBV25-1
abundance: -
j_gene: TRBJ1-1
CDR3aa: CASSESVPFGTEAFF
CDR3nt: TGTGCCAGCAGTGAATCCGTCCCGTTCGGCACTGAAGCTTTCTTT

d_gene: -
v_gene: TRBV7-3
abundance: -
j_gene: TRBJ2-1
CDR3aa: CASSLAGAGVGWNEQFF
CDR3nt: TGTGCCAGCAGCTTAGCAGGGGCTGGCGTCGGTTGGAATGAGCAGTTCTTC

d_gene: -
v_gene: TRBV6-8
abundance: -
j_gene: TRBJ1-1
CDR3aa: CAHGMPGGSYTKNTEAFF
CDR3nt: TGTGCTCACGGAATGCCGGGGGGGTCCTACACTAAGAACACTGAAGCTTTCTTT

d_gene: TRBD1
v_gene: TRBV5-5
abundance: -
j_gene: TRBJ2-5
CDR3aa: CASSLQGAETQYF
CDR3nt: TGTGCCAGCAGCTTGCAGGGGGCGGAGACCCAGTACTTC

d_gene: TRBD1
v_gene: TRBV7-9
abundance: -
j_gene: TRBJ2-7
CDR3aa: CASSPNIRGTDLAYEQYF
CDR3nt: TGTGCCAGCAGCCCAAATATCAGGGGGACAGACTTGGCCTACGAGCAGTACTTC